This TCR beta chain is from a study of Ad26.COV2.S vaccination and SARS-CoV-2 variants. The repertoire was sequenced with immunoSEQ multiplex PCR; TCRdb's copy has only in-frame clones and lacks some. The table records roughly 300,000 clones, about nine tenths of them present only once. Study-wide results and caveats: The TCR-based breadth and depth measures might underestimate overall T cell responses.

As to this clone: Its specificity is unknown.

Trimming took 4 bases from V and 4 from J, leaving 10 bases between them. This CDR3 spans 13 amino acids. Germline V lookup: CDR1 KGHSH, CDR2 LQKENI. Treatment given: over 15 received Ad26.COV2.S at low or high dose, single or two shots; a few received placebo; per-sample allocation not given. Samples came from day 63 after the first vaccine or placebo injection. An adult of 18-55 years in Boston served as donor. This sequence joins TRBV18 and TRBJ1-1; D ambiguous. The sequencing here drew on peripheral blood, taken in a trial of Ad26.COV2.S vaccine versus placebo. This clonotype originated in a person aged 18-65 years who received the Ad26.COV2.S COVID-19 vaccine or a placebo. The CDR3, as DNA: TGTGCCAGCTCACGTATAAGAGGCACTGAAGCTTTCTTT. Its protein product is CASSRIRGTEAFF.